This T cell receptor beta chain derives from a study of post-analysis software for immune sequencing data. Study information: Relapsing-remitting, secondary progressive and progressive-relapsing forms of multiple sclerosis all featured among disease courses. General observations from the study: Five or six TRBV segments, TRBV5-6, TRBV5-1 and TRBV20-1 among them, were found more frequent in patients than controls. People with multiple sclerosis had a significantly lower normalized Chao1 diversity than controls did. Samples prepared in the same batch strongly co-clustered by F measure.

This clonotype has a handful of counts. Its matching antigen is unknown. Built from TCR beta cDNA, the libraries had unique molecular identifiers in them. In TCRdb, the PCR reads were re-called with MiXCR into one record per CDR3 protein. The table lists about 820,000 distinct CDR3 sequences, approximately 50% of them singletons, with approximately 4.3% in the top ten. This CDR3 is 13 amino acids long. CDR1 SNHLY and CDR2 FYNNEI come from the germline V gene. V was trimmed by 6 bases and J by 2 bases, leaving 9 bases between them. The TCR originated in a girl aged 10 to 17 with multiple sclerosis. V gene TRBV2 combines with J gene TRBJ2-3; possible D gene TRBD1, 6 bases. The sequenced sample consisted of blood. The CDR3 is CASSGTFTDTQYF. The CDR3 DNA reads TGTGCCAGCAGCGGGACATTCACAGATACGCAGTATTTT.